The subject of this entry is one T cell receptor (beta chain). Its antigen is unknown. The junction differs from germline at one of its ends, possibly a read error. In each case, RNA was isolated and then reverse transcribed into cDNA as the sequencing template. Sequencing was performed with immunoSEQ multiplex PCR; in TCRdb, only in-frame clones are kept and a portion is missing. The data show roughly 110,000 clones, roughly 84% seen once. The data were taken from a study of CD8+ T cells in alopecia areata. Study summary: Oral tofacitinib, 5 to 10 mg twice daily, was given in an open-label trial. Dosing with tofacitinib proceeded for 6 to 18 months, followed by 6 months off drug. General observations from the study: There were also resident alphabeta T cells of normal skin sequenced in scalp samples.

Germline assignment: CDR1 GTSNPN and CDR2 SVGIG (reference sequence). The CDR3 sequence is 14 residues long. Treatment denoted: oral pan-JAK inhibitor, 5-10 mg twice daily. Punch biopsies of lesional scalp, plus peripheral blood, were taken from alopecia areata patients. The sequence was collected from a human donor with alopecia areata. The starting material was CD8+ T cells sorted from blood, obtained at week 24, from a patient treated with tofacitinib. The chain is built from TRBV30 and TRBJ2-4, with 9 bases identical to TRBD2. Here the CDR3 DNA reads TGTGCCTGGGGTGTAACTAGCGGGTGGAACATTCAGTACTTC. It is translated as CAWGVTSGWNIQYF.